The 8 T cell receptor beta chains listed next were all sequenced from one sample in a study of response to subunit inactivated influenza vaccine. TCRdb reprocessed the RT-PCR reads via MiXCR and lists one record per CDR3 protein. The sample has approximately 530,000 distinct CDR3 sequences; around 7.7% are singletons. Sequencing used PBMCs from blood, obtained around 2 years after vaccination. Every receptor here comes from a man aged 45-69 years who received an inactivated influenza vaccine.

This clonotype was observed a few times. This chain's CDR3 is CSARDPAGGTKNIQYF. In DNA, the CDR3 is TGCAGTGCTAGAGATCCAGCCGGGGGAACCAAAAACATTCAGTACTTC. The chain joins TRBV20-1 to TRBJ2-4, with TRBD2 as a possible D gene (6 bases). CDR1 is DFQATT and CDR2 is SNEGSKA in the germline V gene (reference sequence). Between the trimmed V and J ends, which lost 0 bases and 2 bases, there was a span of 14 bases. This CDR3 contains 16 residues.

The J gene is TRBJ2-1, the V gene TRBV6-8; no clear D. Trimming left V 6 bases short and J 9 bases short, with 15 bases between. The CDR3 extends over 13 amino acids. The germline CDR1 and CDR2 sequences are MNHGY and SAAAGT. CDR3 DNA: TGTGCCAGCAGCTCTACCGGAGCTCCTGAGCAGTTCTTC. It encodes CASSSTGAPEQFF.

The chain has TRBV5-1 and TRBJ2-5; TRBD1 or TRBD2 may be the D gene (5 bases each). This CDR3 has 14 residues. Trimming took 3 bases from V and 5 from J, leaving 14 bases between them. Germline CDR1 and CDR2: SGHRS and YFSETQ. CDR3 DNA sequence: TGCGCCAGCAGCTGGAGGACTGAGGGGGAGACCCAGTACTTC. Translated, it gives CASSWRTEGETQYF.

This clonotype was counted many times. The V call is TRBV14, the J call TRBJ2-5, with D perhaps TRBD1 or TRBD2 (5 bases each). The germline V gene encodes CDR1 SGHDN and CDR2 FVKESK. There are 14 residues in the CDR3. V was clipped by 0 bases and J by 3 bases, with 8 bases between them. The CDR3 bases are TGTGCCAGCAGCCAAGATCTGGGGGAAGAGACCCAGTACTTC. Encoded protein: CASSQDLGEETQYF. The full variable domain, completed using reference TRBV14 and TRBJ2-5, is EAGVTQFPSHSVIEKGQTVTLRCDPISGHDNLYWYRRVMGKEIKFLLHFVKESKQDESGMPNNRFLAERTGGTYSTLKVQPAELEDSGVYFCASSQDLGEETQYFGPGTRLLVL.

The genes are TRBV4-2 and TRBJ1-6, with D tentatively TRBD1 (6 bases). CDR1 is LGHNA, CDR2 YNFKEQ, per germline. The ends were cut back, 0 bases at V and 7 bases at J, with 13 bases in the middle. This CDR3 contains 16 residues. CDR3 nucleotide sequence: TGTGCCAGCAGCCAAGATCGGCAGGGGATGAATTCACCCCTCCACTTT. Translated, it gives CASSQDRQGMNSPLHF.

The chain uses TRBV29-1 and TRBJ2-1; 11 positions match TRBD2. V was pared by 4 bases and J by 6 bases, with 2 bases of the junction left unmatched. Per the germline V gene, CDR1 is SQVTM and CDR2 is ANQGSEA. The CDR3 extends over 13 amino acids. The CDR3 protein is CSVASGGRNEQFF. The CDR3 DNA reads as TGCAGCGTTGCTAGCGGGGGGCGCAATGAGCAGTTCTTC.

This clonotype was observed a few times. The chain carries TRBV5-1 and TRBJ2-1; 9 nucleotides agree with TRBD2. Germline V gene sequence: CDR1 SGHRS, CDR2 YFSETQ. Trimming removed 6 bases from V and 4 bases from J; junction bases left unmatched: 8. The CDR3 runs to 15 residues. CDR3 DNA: TGCGCCAGCAAACCTGGCGGGAGGGAGTACAATGAGCAGTTCTTC. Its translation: CASKPGGREYNEQFF.

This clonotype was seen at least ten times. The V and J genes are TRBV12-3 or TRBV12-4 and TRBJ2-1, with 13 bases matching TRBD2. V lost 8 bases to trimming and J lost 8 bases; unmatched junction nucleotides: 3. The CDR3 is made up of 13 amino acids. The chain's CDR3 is CASVGLAGDEQFF. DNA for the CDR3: TGTGCCAGCGTTGGACTAGCGGGAGATGAGCAGTTCTTC.